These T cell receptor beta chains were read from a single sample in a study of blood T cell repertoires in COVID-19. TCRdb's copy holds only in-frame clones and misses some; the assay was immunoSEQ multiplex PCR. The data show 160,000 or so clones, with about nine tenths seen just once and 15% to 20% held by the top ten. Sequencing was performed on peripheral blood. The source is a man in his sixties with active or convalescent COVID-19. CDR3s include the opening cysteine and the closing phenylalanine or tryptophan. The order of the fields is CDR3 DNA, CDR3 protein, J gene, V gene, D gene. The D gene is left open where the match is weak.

TGCGCCAGCAGGCAGCGGGGGGGCAGGACAGATACGCAGTATTTT,CASRQRGGRTDTQYF,TRBJ2-3,TRBV5-1,TRBD2
TGTGCCAGCAGTTCGCGGACTAGCGGGAGGGCCAGGGTGAGCGAGTATGAGCAGTTCTTC,CASSSRTSGRARVSEYEQFF,TRBJ2-1,TRBV7-6,TRBD2
TGTGCCAGCAGGGGTGGACAGGGCGGCACTGAAGCTTTCTTT,CASRGGQGGTEAFF,TRBJ1-1,TRBV7-9,TRBD1
TGTGCCAGCTCACCAGGACAGGAGAACACTGAAGCTTTCTTT,CASSPGQENTEAFF,TRBJ1-1,TRBV18,TRBD1
TGCGCCAGCAGCCAAGACGGACAGGACACAGATACGCAGTATTTT,CASSQDGQDTDTQYF,TRBJ2-3,TRBV4-1,TRBD1
TGTGCCAGCAGCTTAGTGGCGGGAGTTTACACCGGGGAGCTGTTTTTT,CASSLVAGVYTGELFF,TRBJ2-2,TRBV7-2,TRBD2
TGTGCCAGCAGTAATGGGGACACAAAGAAAGAGACCCAGTACTTC,CASSNGDTKKETQYF,TRBJ2-5,TRBV11-2,.
TGCGCCAGCAGTGGACGGAGGAACTATGGCTACACCTTC,CASSGRRNYGYTF,TRBJ1-2,TRBV10-2,.
TGTGCCAGCAGCTTAGGGGCTAGCGGATACGAGCAGTACTTC,CASSLGASGYEQYF,TRBJ2-7,TRBV11-2,TRBD2
TGCAGCGTGACAGGTTTTAATGGCTACACCTTC,CSVTGFNGYTF,TRBJ1-2,TRBV29-1,.
TGTGCCAGCAGTTACTCGGGGAGCTCCTACGAGCAGTACTTC,CASSYSGSSYEQYF,TRBJ2-7,TRBV6-2/TRBV6-3,.
TGCGCCAGCAGCTTGGCCACGGAGGGTAATGAGCAGTTCTTC,CASSLATEGNEQFF,TRBJ2-1,TRBV5-1,.
TGCGCCAGCAGCTGGACAAATAACTATGGCTACACCTTC,CASSWTNNYGYTF,TRBJ1-2,TRBV5-1,.
TGTGCCACCAGTCAAGCCCAGGGGACTGGCTACACCTTC,CATSQAQGTGYTF,TRBJ1-2,TRBV24-1,.
TGTGCCAGCACGACTGGGGGACTAGCGGGATATGGCGATGAGCAGTTCTTC,CASTTGGLAGYGDEQFF,TRBJ2-1,TRBV28,TRBD2
TGTGCCAGTAGTACGACATTCCCCCCGAACACTGAAGCTTTCTTT,CASSTTFPPNTEAFF,TRBJ1-1,TRBV19,.
TGCAGCGGGCCCGGGAGCACTGAAGCTTTCTTT,CSGPGSTEAFF,TRBJ1-1,TRBV20-1,.